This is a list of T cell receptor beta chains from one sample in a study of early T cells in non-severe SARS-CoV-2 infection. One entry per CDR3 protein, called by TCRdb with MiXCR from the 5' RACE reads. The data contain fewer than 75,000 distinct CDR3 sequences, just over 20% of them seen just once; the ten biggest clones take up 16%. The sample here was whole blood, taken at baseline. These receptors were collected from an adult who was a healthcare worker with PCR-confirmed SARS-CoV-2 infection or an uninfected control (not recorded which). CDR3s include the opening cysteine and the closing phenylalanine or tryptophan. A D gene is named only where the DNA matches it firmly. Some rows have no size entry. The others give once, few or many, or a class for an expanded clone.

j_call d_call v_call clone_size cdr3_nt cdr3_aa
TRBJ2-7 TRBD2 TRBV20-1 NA TGCAGTGCCGTTTTGGGCGGGGGGCGATCCTACGAGCAGTACTTC CSAVLGGGRSYEQYF
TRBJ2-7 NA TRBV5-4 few TGTGCCAGCAGGGGGGCCGGCGAGCAGTACTTC CASRGAGEQYF
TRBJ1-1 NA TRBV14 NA TGTGCCAGCGGATCTTACAGGGAAACTGAAGCTTTCTTT CASGSYRETEAFF
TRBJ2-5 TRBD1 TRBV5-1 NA TGCGCCAGCAGCTTGGCTACAGGGGGCGCGGAGACCCAGTACTTC CASSLATGGAETQYF
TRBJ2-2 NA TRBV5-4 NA TGTGCCAGCAGCTTGGGGCCCAACACCGGGGAGCTGTTTTTT CASSLGPNTGELFF
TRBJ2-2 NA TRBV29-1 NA TGCAGCGTCGCCGAGGGTCAGTCCACCGGGGAGCTGTTTTTT CSVAEGQSTGELFF
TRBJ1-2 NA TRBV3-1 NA TGTGCCAGCAGCCAGGCAGACAGGAGCTACCTTTATGGCTACACCTTC CASSQADRSYLYGYTF
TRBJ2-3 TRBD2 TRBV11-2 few TGTGCCAGCAGCTTAGATCGCGGGGGGGTCACAGATACGCAGTATTTT CASSLDRGGVTDTQYF
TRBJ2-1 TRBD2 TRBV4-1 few TGCGCCAGCAGCCCAGGACTAGCGGCCTCGGTTGAGCAGTTCTTC CASSPGLAASVEQFF
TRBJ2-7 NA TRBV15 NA TGTGCCACCAGCAGGGAACGGAACTACGAGCAGTACTTC CATSRERNYEQYF
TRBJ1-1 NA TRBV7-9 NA TGTGCCAGCAGGCCTGGGGGAACTGAAGCTTTCTTT CASRPGGTEAFF
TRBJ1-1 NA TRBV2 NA TGTGCCAGCAGCCGGGGGGCCCCGAACACTGAAGCTTTCTTT CASSRGAPNTEAFF
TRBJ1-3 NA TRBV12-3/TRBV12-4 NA TGTGCCAGCGCAACCCGCTTACCCTCTGGAAACACCATATATTTT CASATRLPSGNTIYF
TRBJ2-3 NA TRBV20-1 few TGCAGTGCTAGTCAGGTACCTTACACAGATACGCAGTATTTT CSASQVPYTDTQYF
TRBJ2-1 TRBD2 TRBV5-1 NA TGCGCCAGCAGCCTGGGGGGACTAGGCGGGTTAAATGAGCAGTTCTTC CASSLGGLGGLNEQFF
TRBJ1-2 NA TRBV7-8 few TGTGCCAGCAGCTTAGCCGACAGGATATACTTC CASSLADRIYF
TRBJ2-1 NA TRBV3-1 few TGTGCCAGCAGCCACGAAGGTGAGCAGTTCTTC CASSHEGEQFF
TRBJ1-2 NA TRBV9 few TGTGCCAGCAGCGCATCTGACAGTCCATATGGCTACACCTTC CASSASDSPYGYTF
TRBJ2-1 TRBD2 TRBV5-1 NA TGCGCCAGCAGCGGTAGCGGGGGGGCCTTGGATGAGCAGTTCTTC CASSGSGGALDEQFF
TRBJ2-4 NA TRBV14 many TGTGCCAGCAGCCAACAAGGGGGCATTCAGTACTTC CASSQQGGIQYF
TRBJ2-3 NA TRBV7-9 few TGTGCCAGCAGCTTAGTTGGGGCCGCAGGAGATACGCAGTATTTT CASSLVGAAGDTQYF
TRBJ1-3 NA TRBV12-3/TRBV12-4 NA TGTGCCAGCAGTCACGGATGGAGGGCCTCTGGAAACACCATATATTTT CASSHGWRASGNTIYF
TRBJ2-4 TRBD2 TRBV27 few TGTGCCAGCAGTTTAAACGGGGGGGCCAAAAACATTCAGTACTTC CASSLNGGAKNIQYF
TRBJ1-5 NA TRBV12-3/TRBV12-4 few TGTGCCAGCAGTTTCAGGGATAGCAATCAGCCCCAGCATTTT CASSFRDSNQPQHF
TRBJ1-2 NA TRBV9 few TGTGCCAGCAGCGTAGAAGAGACCTGGCGATATAACTATGGCTACACCTTC CASSVEETWRYNYGYTF